Presented here are 27 T cell receptor beta chains from one specimen sequenced in a study of T cells in Graves' hyperthyroidism and ophthalmopathy. There were TCR beta CDR3 regions amplified from RNA transcripts. TCR CDR3 regions were first amplified by RT-PCR with HTBI primers. TCRdb reanalysed the multiplex PCR reads using MiXCR and keeps one entry per CDR3 protein. The repertoire consists of some 350,000 distinct CDR3 sequences, with around 25% occurring once and the leading ten covering more than 60%. Material for sequencing was blood. The origin of the receptors is a man aged 45-60 years with Graves' hyperthyroidism.

This clonotype was picked up a small number of times. The V gene is TRBV11-2, the J gene TRBJ1-1; no definite D call. The CDR3 consists of 13 residues. Trimming took off 8 bases at V and 5 bases at J, with 15 bases between the two ends. The germline V gene encodes CDR1 SGHAT and CDR2 FQNNGV. The CDR3 DNA follows: TGTGCCAGCGCCGACCCCGGTGGGACTGAAGCTTTCTTT. As protein: CASADPGGTEAFF.

This clonotype was observed a few times. V gene TRBV20-1 combines with J gene TRBJ2-1; 10 nucleotides line up with TRBD2. V shed 5 bases and J 7 bases; nucleotides not matched to a gene: 8. Germline V gene lookup returns CDR1 DFQATT and CDR2 SNEGSKA (reference sequence). This CDR3 spans 14 amino acids. The CDR3 is CSAAPSGRENEQFF. CDR3 coding DNA: TGCAGTGCTGCCCCTAGCGGGAGAGAGAATGAGCAGTTCTTC.

This clonotype was seen at least ten times. The genes are TRBV28 and TRBJ2-1, with TRBD2 identical over 10 bases. Unmatched junction bases numbered 5, after V lost 3 bases and J lost 6 bases. Germline-derived CDR1 and CDR2 are MDHEN and SYDVKM. The CDR3 totals 15 residues. CDR3 sequence: CASSLGTSESNEQFF. CDR3 in DNA: TGTGCCAGCAGTTTGGGGACTAGCGAATCCAATGAGCAGTTCTTC. The full variable domain, in which reference TRBV28 and TRBJ2-1 provide the parts outside the CDR3, is DVKVTQSSRYLVKRTGEKVFLECVQDMDHENMFWYRQDPGLGLRLIYFSYDVKMKEKGDIPEGYSVSREKKERFSLILESASTNQTSMYLCASSLGTSESNEQFFGPGTRLTVL.

The chain couples TRBV29-1 to TRBJ1-1; no clear D. The V gene's germline CDR1 is SQVTM and CDR2 ANQGSEA. V lost 5 bases to trimming and J lost 6 bases, with 10 bases between them. The CDR3 runs to 11 residues. CDR3: CSVMEAAEAFF. The CDR3 coding sequence is TGCAGCGTTATGGAGGCGGCTGAAGCTTTCTTT. The complete variable domain, with remaining parts taken from reference TRBV29-1 and TRBJ1-1, reads SAVISQKPSRDICQRGTSLTIQCQVDSQVTMMFWYRQQPGQSLTLIATANQGSEATYESGFVIDKFPISRPNLTFSTLTVSNMSPEDSSIYLCSVMEAAEAFFGQGTRLTVV.

The V and J genes are TRBV12-3 or TRBV12-4 and TRBJ2-4; D is possibly TRBD1 or TRBD2 (6 bases each). V shed 7 bases and J shed 6 bases, with 19 bases lying between them. The CDR3 spans 15 residues. The chain's CDR3 is CASTHVGGPLNIQYF. As DNA, the CDR3 is TGTGCCAGCACCCATGTTGGGGGGCCCCTAAACATTCAGTACTTC.

This clonotype was detected ten times or more. This chain links TRBV11-3 with TRBJ2-3; the D is unclear. The CDR3 extends over 12 amino acids. Trimming removed 4 bases from V and 8 bases from J, with 10 bases in between. In germline, CDR1 is SGHNT, CDR2 YENEEA. The CDR3 nucleotides are TGTGCCAGCAGCTCGGTGGTTGGTACGCAGTATTTT. This encodes CASSSVVGTQYF.

This clonotype appeared many times. CDR3 loop: CASSLQWGEQYF. The CDR3 DNA reads TGTGCCAGCAGTCTGCAGTGGGGAGAGCAGTACTTC. The rearrangement joins TRBV28 to TRBJ2-7; no clear D. Germline CDR1 is MDHEN and CDR2 is SYDVKM. Trimming removed 5 bases from V and 7 bases from J, with 12 bases in between. There are 12 residues in the CDR3.

The genes are TRBV27 and TRBJ1-4; TRBD1 aligns across 8 bases. There are 14 residues in the CDR3. CDR1 is MNHEY and CDR2 is SMNVEV in the germline V gene (reference sequence). V was pared by 2 bases and J by 7 bases, with 3 bases of the junction left unmatched. As DNA, the CDR3 is TGTGCCAGCAGTTTACGGACAGGGAGTGAAAAACTGTTTTTT. Translating it yields CASSLRTGSEKLFF.

This clonotype was found a few times. The V gene is TRBV20-1, the J gene TRBJ2-3; 10 positions match TRBD2. CDR1 and CDR2 from the germline V gene are DFQATT and SNEGSKA (reference sequence). The J segment lost 4 bases and the V segment lost 5 bases, leaving 9 bases of the junction unmatched. The CDR3 totals 15 residues. The chain's CDR3 is CSAVIWTSGSDTQYF. The CDR3 DNA is TGCAGTGCTGTCATCTGGACTAGCGGATCAGATACGCAGTATTTT.

The V call is TRBV9, the J call TRBJ2-3; TRBD1 aligns across 8 bases. The V segment lost 3 bases and the J segment 2 bases; nucleotides outside the gene matches: 5. The CDR3 runs to 15 residues. Germline CDR1 reads SGDLS; CDR2 reads YYNGEE. The CDR3 sequence is CASSAGGSSTDTQYF. CDR3 bases: TGTGCCAGCAGCGCAGGGGGCTCTTCCACAGATACGCAGTATTTT.

This clonotype was seen once. V is TRBV6-1 and J is TRBJ2-2; no definite D call. Germline V gene lookup returns CDR1 MNHNS and CDR2 SASEGT. The V gene lost 6 bases and the J gene lost 4 bases, with 9 bases spanning the gap. The CDR3 is 13 residues long. CDR3 residues: CASSQPGTGELFF. CDR3 bases: TGTGCCAGCAGCCAACCAGGCACCGGGGAGCTGTTTTTT.

Here the CDR3 reads CATSRAEGKAFF. The DNA of the CDR3 is TGTGCCACCAGCAGAGCGGAAGGGAAAGCTTTCTTT. The chain has TRBV15 and TRBJ1-1; no clear D. V was cut by 1 base and J by 9 bases, with 9 bases left in between. The CDR3 has 12 residues. Germline V gene sequence: CDR1 LNHNV, CDR2 YYDKDF (reference sequence).

This clonotype was counted between two and nine times. This chain connects TRBV15 to TRBJ2-1; no reliable D call. The length of the CDR3 is 13 residues. V dropped 0 bases and J dropped 7 bases, with 7 bases sitting between them. The germline CDR1 and CDR2 sequences are LNHNV and YYDKDF (reference sequence). The CDR3 region is CATSRESINEQFF. The CDR3 coding sequence is TGTGCCACCAGCAGAGAATCGATAAATGAGCAGTTCTTC.

This clonotype was observed a few times. The CDR3 sequence is CASTVGQDSYGYTF. CDR3 nucleotide sequence: TGTGCCAGTACCGTAGGGCAGGACAGCTATGGCTACACCTTC. The chain is built from TRBV19 and TRBJ1-2, with D possibly being TRBD1 (6 bases). The CDR3 runs 14 residues. The ends were cut back, 7 bases at V and 4 bases at J, with 16 bases in the middle. CDR1 and CDR2 (germline): LNHDA, SQIVND (reference sequence). Combining the CDR3 with reference TRBV19 and TRBJ1-2 gives the whole variable domain DGGITQSPKYLFRKEGQNVTLSCEQNLNHDAMYWYRQDPGQGLRLIYYSQIVNDFQKGDIAEGYSVSREKKESFPLTVTSAQKNPTAFYLCASTVGQDSYGYTFGSGTRLTVV.

The J gene is TRBJ2-5, the V gene TRBV5-1; D might be TRBD2 (5 bases). CDR1 is SGHRS, CDR2 YFSETQ, per germline. This CDR3 has 15 residues. With 1 base removed from V and 3 bases from J, the gap between germline ends came to 13 bases. The CDR3 is CASSLQSGPKETQYF. The CDR3 region has the DNA TGCGCCAGCAGCTTGCAAAGCGGTCCAAAAGAGACCCAGTACTTC.

The rearrangement links TRBV6-1 to TRBJ2-7; D possibly corresponds to TRBD2 (6 bases). This CDR3 is built from 14 residues. Per the germline V gene, CDR1 is MNHNS and CDR2 is SASEGT. Between the trimmed V and J ends, which lost 6 bases and 0 bases, there was a span of 12 bases. The CDR3 DNA reads TGTGCCAGCAGACTGACTAGAGACTCCTACGAGCAGTACTTC. Protein sequence: CASRLTRDSYEQYF.

The chain couples TRBV19 to TRBJ2-2, with 10 nucleotides matching TRBD2. Unmatched junction bases numbered 4, after V lost 3 bases and J lost 6 bases. Looked up from germline, CDR1 is LNHDA and CDR2 is SQIVND (reference sequence). The CDR3 is 15 residues long. This chain's CDR3 is CASSILAGVSGELFF. The CDR3 DNA reads as TGTGCCAGTAGTATCCTAGCGGGAGTGTCCGGGGAGCTGTTTTTT.

The sample holds many counts of this clonotype. The gene calls are TRBV5-1 and TRBJ1-1; D perhaps matches TRBD1 (6 bases). This CDR3 spans 14 amino acids. V shed 4 bases and J shed 1 base, with 11 bases lying between them. Germline V gene lookup returns CDR1 SGHRS and CDR2 YFSETQ. The CDR3 nucleotides read TGCGCCAGCAGCCCTGACAGGCAGAACACTGAAGCTTTCTTT. Amino acids: CASSPDRQNTEAFF.

V gene TRBV19 combines with J gene TRBJ1-2, with TRBD1 identical over 12 bases. Germline lookup yields CDR1 LNHDA and CDR2 SQIVND (reference sequence). This CDR3 has 15 amino acids. J lost 4 bases, V lost 9 bases, and 9 bases had no gene match. The CDR3 nucleotides are TGTGCCAGCCGGGACAGGGGGCGCGAGGGCTATGGCTACACCTTC. This gives the protein CASRDRGREGYGYTF.

This clonotype appeared a few times. The V and J genes are TRBV5-1 and TRBJ2-5; 14 bases are shared with TRBD2. Losses at the gene ends were 4 bases for V and 3 bases for J; bases not matched to a gene: 5. The germline V gene has CDR1 SGHRS and CDR2 YFSETQ. The CDR3 length is 16 residues. CDR3 sequence: CASSPGLAGGEETQYF. The CDR3 DNA sequence: TGCGCCAGCAGCCCAGGACTAGCGGGAGGAGAAGAGACCCAGTACTTC. The full variable domain, with the rest looked up from reference TRBV5-1 and TRBJ2-5, is KAGVTQTPRYLIKTRGQQVTLSCSPISGHRSVSWYQQTPGQGLQFLFEYFSETQRNKGNFPGRFSGRQFSNSRSEMNVSTLELGDSALYLCASSPGLAGGEETQYFGPGTRLLVL.

V usage is TRBV2 and J usage is TRBJ2-4; D unresolved. The V gene lost 1 base and the J gene lost 1 base, with 2 bases spanning the gap. There are 13 residues in the CDR3. Germline V gene sequence: CDR1 SNHLY, CDR2 FYNNEI. This CDR3 reads CASSEDAKNIQYF. In nucleotides, the CDR3 is TGTGCCAGCAGTGAAGATGCCAAAAACATTCAGTACTTC.

The CDR3 loop reads CASSLLPREATGELFF. In DNA, the CDR3 is TGTGCCAGCAGCTTACTACCGAGGGAGGCCACCGGGGAGCTGTTTTTT. The J gene is TRBJ2-2, the V gene TRBV7-9; D might be TRBD2 (6 bases). Trimming stripped 2 bases from V and 4 bases from J, with 14 bases between. Germline values: CDR1 SEHNR, CDR2 FQNEAQ (reference sequence). CDR3 length equals 16 residues.

The V gene is TRBV10-3, the J gene TRBJ2-3, with D hard to call. The CDR3 covers 14 residues. The germline V gene encodes CDR1 ENHRY and CDR2 SYGVKD. Trimming left V 1 base short and J 0 bases short, with 5 bases between. The CDR3 region has the DNA TGTGCCATCAGTGAGTATCTCAGCACAGATACGCAGTATTTT. This codes for CAISEYLSTDTQYF.

This clonotype was observed a few times. V usage is TRBV7-9 and J usage is TRBJ2-1, with a tentative D call TRBD2 (5 bases). Germline CDR1 is SEHNR and CDR2 is FQNEAQ (reference sequence). Trimming took off 0 bases at V and 5 bases at J, with 8 bases between the two ends. This CDR3 region has 14 residues. The CDR3 bases are TGTGCCAGCAGCTTAGCGGGAGTAAACAATGAGCAGTTCTTC. Residues: CASSLAGVNNEQFF.

This clonotype was observed at least ten times. The V call is TRBV11-3, the J call TRBJ2-1; 9 nucleotides align to TRBD2. The CDR3 consists of 16 residues. CDR1 is SGHNT, CDR2 YENEEA, per germline. V lost 5 bases to trimming and J lost 6 bases; unmatched junction nucleotides: 11. DNA for the CDR3: TGTGCCAGCAGCGTCCTTAGCGGGAGTAGGGGCAATGAGCAGTTCTTC. This translates into CASSVLSGSRGNEQFF.

The sample holds a few counts of this clonotype. This chain joins TRBV28 and TRBJ2-4, with TRBD1 as a possible D gene (6 bases). Per germline, CDR1 MDHEN and CDR2 SYDVKM. V lost 5 bases and J 2 bases, leaving 10 bases between the germline ends. The length of the CDR3 is 14 residues. The CDR3 sequence is CASSPGTTKNIQYF. The CDR3 bases are TGTGCCAGCAGTCCTGGGACAACCAAAAACATTCAGTACTTC.

The gene calls are TRBV6-4 and TRBJ1-1; tentative D call: TRBD1 (6 bases). V lost 6 bases, J lost 10 bases, and 18 bases lay in between. CDR1 and CDR2 (germline): MRHNA, SNTAGT. The CDR3 runs 13 residues. The DNA of the CDR3 is TGTGCCAGCAGCGAGACCCTACAGGGTCGAGCTTTCTTT. Translating it yields CASSETLQGRAFF.